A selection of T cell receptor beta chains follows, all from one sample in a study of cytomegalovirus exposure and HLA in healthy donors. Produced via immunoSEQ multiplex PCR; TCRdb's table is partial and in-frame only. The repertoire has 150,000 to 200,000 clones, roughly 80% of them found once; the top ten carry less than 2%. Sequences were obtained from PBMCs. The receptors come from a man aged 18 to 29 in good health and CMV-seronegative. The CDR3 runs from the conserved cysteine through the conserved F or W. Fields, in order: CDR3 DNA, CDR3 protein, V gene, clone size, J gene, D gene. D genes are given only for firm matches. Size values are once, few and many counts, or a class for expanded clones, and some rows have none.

TGTGCCAGCAGCCTTCGGCAGGGGGCTCAGCCCCAGCATTTT CASSLRQGAQPQHF TRBV7-8 . TRBJ1-5 TRBD1
TGTGCCAGCAGCAACGGACAGCCAACTAATGAAAAACTGTTTTTT CASSNGQPTNEKLFF TRBV7-6 few TRBJ1-4 .
TGCGCCAGCAGCTCCGGTAGGGGGGAGGGCGGCACAGATACGCAGTATTTT CASSSGRGEGGTDTQYF TRBV5-1 . TRBJ2-3 .
TGTGCCAGCAGCCCTACAGGGGTCGAGCAGTACTTC CASSPTGVEQYF TRBV11-1 . TRBJ2-7 TRBD1
TGTGCCAGCAGCGTTAGCGGGGGGGGTGAGCAGTTCTTC CASSVSGGGEQFF TRBV7-9 . TRBJ2-1 TRBD2
TGTGCCAGCAGTGCAGGACAAGCAACTAATGAAAAACTGTTTTTT CASSAGQATNEKLFF TRBV2 once TRBJ1-4 .
TGTGCCAGCAGGCGAGCGGGAGAGCGAGAGACCCAGTACTTC CASRRAGERETQYF TRBV5-6 . TRBJ2-5 TRBD2
TGTGCCAGCAGCCCCGGGACTAGCGGTCGTTCAGATACGCAGTATTTT CASSPGTSGRSDTQYF TRBV9 once TRBJ2-3 TRBD2
TGCGCCAGCAGCACCTCTAGCGGGAGCTACGAGCAGTACTTC CASSTSSGSYEQYF TRBV5-1 . TRBJ2-7 TRBD2
TGTGCCAGCTCACCACAGGGGGACTCCTACAATGAGCAGTTCTTC CASSPQGDSYNEQFF TRBV18 . TRBJ2-1 .
TGTGCCAGCAGCTCCGAGGTTCTCAACTATGGCTACACCTTC CASSSEVLNYGYTF TRBV6-6 . TRBJ1-2 .
TGCGCCAGCAGCATAGGACAGCTACAAGAGACCCAGTACTTC CASSIGQLQETQYF TRBV5-1 . TRBJ2-5 .
TGTGCCAGCAGTCCCCACGACAGGGGGCTTGAGCAGTACTTC CASSPHDRGLEQYF TRBV27 . TRBJ2-7 TRBD1
TGCGCCAGCAGCCAAGCGGTGGGGGGGGATACGCAGTATTTT CASSQAVGGDTQYF TRBV4-1 . TRBJ2-3 TRBD2
TGTGCCAGCAGTTATCGGGAACCGAACACTGAAGCTTTCTTT CASSYREPNTEAFF TRBV6-8 . TRBJ1-1 .
TGCGCCAGCAGTCTCGCGGAGAATCAGCCCCAGCATTTT CASSLAENQPQHF TRBV10-1 once TRBJ1-5 .
TGTGCCAGCAGCCTGACAGTTTATGGTGAAAAACTGTTTTTT CASSLTVYGEKLFF TRBV6-5 . TRBJ1-4 .
TGCGCCAGCAGCTTGCCCAGACTGGAGAGCTCCTACAATGAGCAGTTCTTC CASSLPRLESSYNEQFF TRBV5-1 . TRBJ2-1 .
TGTGCCAGCAGCCGGACAGGGTGGGGAGAAAAACTGTTTTTT CASSRTGWGEKLFF TRBV5-4 . TRBJ1-4 TRBD1
TGCAGCGTACACTTGGGACTAGCGTGGCGGGGTGAGCAGTTCTTC CSVHLGLAWRGEQFF TRBV29-1 . TRBJ2-1 TRBD2
TGCGCCAGCAGCTACAGCGGGGGCACAGATACGCAGTATTTT CASSYSGGTDTQYF TRBV5-1 few TRBJ2-3 TRBD2
TGTGCCAGCAGTTTTCTGGTCGGAGATAATTCACCCCTCCACTTT CASSFLVGDNSPLHF TRBV6-1 . TRBJ1-6 .
TGTGCCAGCAGCTCCCCTGGACTAGCGGGAGTTCCCGGGGAGCTGTTTTTT CASSSPGLAGVPGELFF TRBV7-3 . TRBJ2-2 TRBD2
TGTGCCAGCAGCTTAGGGCCCGGGATGGGCTACAATGAGCAGTTCTTC CASSLGPGMGYNEQFF TRBV7-2 . TRBJ2-1 .
TGTGCCAGTAGTATCTGGAGGGGGCCTCAAGAAAAACTGTTTTTT CASSIWRGPQEKLFF TRBV19 . TRBJ1-4 TRBD1
TGTGCCAGCAGCCTAAAATATGGGAGCTACGAGCAGTACTTC CASSLKYGSYEQYF TRBV7-3 . TRBJ2-7 .
TGTGCCAGCAGCTTGGTACTAGCGGACGATGAGCAGTTCTTC CASSLVLADDEQFF TRBV7-2 . TRBJ2-1 TRBD2
TGTGCCAGCAGCCATTTTGGGACAGGACATAGCAATCAGCCCCAGCATTTT CASSHFGTGHSNQPQHF TRBV7-8 . TRBJ1-5 TRBD1
TGTGCCAGCAGCCGAGGGGCGGGGCTAGATCAGCCCCAGCATTTT CASSRGAGLDQPQHF TRBV5-4 . TRBJ1-5 .
TGTGCCAGCAGCTCCCTAGCGGACCCTTACGAGCAGTACTTC CASSSLADPYEQYF TRBV5-5 . TRBJ2-7 TRBD2
TGCAGCGTCGGGGAACGGCGGGCGACTAATGAAAGACTGTTTTTT CSVGERRATNERLFF TRBV29-1 . TRBJ1-4 .
TGTGCCAGCAGTTACTCACAAAATAATTCACCCCTCCACTTT CASSYSQNNSPLHF TRBV6-5 . TRBJ1-6 .
TGTGCCAGCAGTCGACAGGGGGGATCTGGAAACACCATATATTTT CASSRQGGSGNTIYF TRBV7-2 . TRBJ1-3 TRBD1
TGTGCCAGCAGCTTACGCAGGGGCGAGGATGGCTACACCTTC CASSLRRGEDGYTF TRBV7-2 . TRBJ1-2 .
TGTGCCAGTAGTTCCCCGGACAGGGGGAACGTCCTGACTTTC CASSSPDRGNVLTF TRBV19 . TRBJ2-6 TRBD1
TGTGCCAGCAGCTTAACCGCCGCAGGGGTCAATGAGCAGTTCTTC CASSLTAAGVNEQFF TRBV7-3 . TRBJ2-1 .
TGCGCCAGCAGCCAAGACTACGTCTCCTCCGAGCAGTACTTC CASSQDYVSSEQYF TRBV4-3 . TRBJ2-7 .
TGCGCCAGCAGCCGCACCGCCCCAGCGGCTAACACCGGGGAGCTGTTTTTT CASSRTAPAANTGELFF TRBV5-1 . TRBJ2-2 .
TGTGCCAGCAGTGCCGCCGAGGGACTACCCAATGAGCAGTTCTTC CASSAAEGLPNEQFF TRBV7-3 . TRBJ2-1 TRBD2
TGTGCCAGCAGTTTAAGTGGCGGAATAGCCAAAAACATTCAGTACTTC CASSLSGGIAKNIQYF TRBV27 . TRBJ2-4 .
TGTGCCAGCACCTTGGGCGGGCAGGGGGCAAATGGCTACACCTTC CASTLGGQGANGYTF TRBV28 . TRBJ1-2 TRBD1